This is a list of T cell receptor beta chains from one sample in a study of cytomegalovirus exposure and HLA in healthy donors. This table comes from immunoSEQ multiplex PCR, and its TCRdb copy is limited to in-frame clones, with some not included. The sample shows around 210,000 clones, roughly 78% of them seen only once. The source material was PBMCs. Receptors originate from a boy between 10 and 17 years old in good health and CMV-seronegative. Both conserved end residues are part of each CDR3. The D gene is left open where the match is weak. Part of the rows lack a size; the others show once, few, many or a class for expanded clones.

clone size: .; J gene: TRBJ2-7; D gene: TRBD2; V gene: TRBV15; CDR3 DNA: TGTGCCACCAGCAGAGGGAGGACTAGCATGCAGTACTTC; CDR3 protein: CATSRGRTSMQYF
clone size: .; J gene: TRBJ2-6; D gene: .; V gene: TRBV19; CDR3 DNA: TGTGCCAGTAGTATATCGGTGTACGGGGCCAACGTCCTGACTTTC; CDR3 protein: CASSISVYGANVLTF
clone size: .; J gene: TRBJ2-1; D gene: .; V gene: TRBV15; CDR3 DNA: TGTGCCACCAGCAGATTTCCCCGGACTGTCGAACATGAGCAGTTCTTC; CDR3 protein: CATSRFPRTVEHEQFF
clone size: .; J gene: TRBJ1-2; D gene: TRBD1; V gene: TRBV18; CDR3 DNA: TGTGCCAGCTCATCCCAGGGGGCCGATGGCTACACCTTC; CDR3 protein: CASSSQGADGYTF
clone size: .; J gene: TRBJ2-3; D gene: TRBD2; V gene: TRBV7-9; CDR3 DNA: TGTGCCAGCAGCGCAGCGGGGATTAGCACAGATACGCAGTATTTT; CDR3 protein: CASSAAGISTDTQYF
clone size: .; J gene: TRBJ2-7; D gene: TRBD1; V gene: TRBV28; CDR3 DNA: TGTGCCGCTCGACAGGGATCCTACGAGCAGTACTTC; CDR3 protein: CAARQGSYEQYF
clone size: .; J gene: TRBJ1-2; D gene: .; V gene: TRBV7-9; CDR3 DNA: TGTTCCAGCCGATCCTCGGGAGATGGCTACACCTTC; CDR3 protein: CSSRSSGDGYTF
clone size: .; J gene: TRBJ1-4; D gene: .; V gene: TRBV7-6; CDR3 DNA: TGTGCCAGCAGACGGAGACAGAAGAGTAATGAAAAACTGTTTTTT; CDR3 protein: CASRRRQKSNEKLFF
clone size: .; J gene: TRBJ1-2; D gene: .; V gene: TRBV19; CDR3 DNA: TGTGCCAGTAGTATGGTACGGACATTAGCTAACTATGGCTACACCTTC; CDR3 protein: CASSMVRTLANYGYTF
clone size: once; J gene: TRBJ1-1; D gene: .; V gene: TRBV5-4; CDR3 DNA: TGTGCCAGCAGCTTGCCTCAGGGGATGAACACTGAAGCTTTCTTT; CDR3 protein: CASSLPQGMNTEAFF
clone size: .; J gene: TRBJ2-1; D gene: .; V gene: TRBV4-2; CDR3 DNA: TGTGCCAGCAGCCAAGAAGGGGCAGAGGATACTGAGCAGTTCTTC; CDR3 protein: CASSQEGAEDTEQFF
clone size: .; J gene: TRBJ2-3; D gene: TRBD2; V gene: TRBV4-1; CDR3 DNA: TGCGCCAGCAGCCAGCGTGGACTAGCGGGTAACACAGATACGCAGTATTTT; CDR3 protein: CASSQRGLAGNTDTQYF
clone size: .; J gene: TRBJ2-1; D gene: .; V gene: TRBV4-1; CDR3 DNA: TGCGCCAGCAGCCCGAAACCCCAGGGTTCGGATGAGCAGTTCTTC; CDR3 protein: CASSPKPQGSDEQFF
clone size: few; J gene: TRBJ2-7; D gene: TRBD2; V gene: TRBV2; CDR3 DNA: TGTGCCAGCAGGGGTAGCGGGACGTCTTACGAGCAGTACTTC; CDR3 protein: CASRGSGTSYEQYF
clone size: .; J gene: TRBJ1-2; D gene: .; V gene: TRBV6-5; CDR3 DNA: TGTGCCAGCATCACGTTTAATATGGGGGGTGGCTACACCTTC; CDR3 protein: CASITFNMGGGYTF
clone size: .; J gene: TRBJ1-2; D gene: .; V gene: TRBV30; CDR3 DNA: TGTGCCTGGGGAGAGGGCGCTCCTGGCTACACCTTC; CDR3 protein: CAWGEGAPGYTF
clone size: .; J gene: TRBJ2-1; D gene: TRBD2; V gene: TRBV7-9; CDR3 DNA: TGTGCCAGCAGCTTAGATTGGGACTACAGGCAGTTCTTC; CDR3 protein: CASSLDWDYRQFF
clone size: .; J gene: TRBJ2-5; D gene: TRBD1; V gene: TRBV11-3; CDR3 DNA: TGTGCCAGCAGCTTAGGACTACAGGGGGGCCCCTCAGAGACCCAGTACTTC; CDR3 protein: CASSLGLQGGPSETQYF
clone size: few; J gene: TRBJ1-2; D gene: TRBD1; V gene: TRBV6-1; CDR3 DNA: TGTGCCAGCAGTGAGGGGGACAGGGGGCCCTATGGCTACACCTTC; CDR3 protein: CASSEGDRGPYGYTF
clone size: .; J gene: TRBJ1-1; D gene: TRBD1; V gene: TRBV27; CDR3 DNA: TGTGCCAGCAGTTTATCGATCGACAGGGGTACTGAAGCTTTCTTT; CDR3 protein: CASSLSIDRGTEAFF
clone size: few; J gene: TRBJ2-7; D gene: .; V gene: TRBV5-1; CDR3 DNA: TGCGCCAGCAGCGACAGGCTCAGCTCCTACGAGCAGTACTTC; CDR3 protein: CASSDRLSSYEQYF
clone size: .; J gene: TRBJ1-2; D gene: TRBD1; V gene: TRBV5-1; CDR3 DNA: TGCGCCAGCAGCCCCAACGGACAGGGGAACTATGGCTACACCTTC; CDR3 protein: CASSPNGQGNYGYTF
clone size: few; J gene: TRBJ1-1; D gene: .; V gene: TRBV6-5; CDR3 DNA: TGTGCCAGCAGTTACGGGACATTGAACACTGAAGCTTTCTTT; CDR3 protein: CASSYGTLNTEAFF
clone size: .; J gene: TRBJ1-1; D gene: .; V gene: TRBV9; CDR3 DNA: TGTGCCAGCAGCCAAGGAGTCGGTAAGGCTTTCTTT; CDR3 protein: CASSQGVGKAFF
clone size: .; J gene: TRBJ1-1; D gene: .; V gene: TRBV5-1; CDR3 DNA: TGCGCCAGCAGCTTGTATGGCGGGAACACTGAAGCTTTCTTT; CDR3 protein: CASSLYGGNTEAFF
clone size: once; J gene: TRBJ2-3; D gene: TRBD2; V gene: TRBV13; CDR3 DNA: TGTGCCAGCAGCGGAGGACTAGCGGGGGGGCCTACGCAGTATTTT; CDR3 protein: CASSGGLAGGPTQYF
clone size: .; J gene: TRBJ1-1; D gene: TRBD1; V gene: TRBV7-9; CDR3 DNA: TGTGCCAGCAGCCCAACAAGGGACAGGGGTTTCACTGAAGCTTTCTTT; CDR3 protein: CASSPTRDRGFTEAFF
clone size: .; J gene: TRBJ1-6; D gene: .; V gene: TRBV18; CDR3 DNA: TGTGCCAGCTCACCGTCCTCTCGGGGTAATTGGTATAATTCACCCCTCCACTTT; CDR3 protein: CASSPSSRGNWYNSPLHF
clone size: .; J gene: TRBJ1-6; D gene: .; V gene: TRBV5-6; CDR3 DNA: TGTGCCAGCAGCTTGAACCAGGTCTATAATTCACCCCTCCACTTT; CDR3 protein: CASSLNQVYNSPLHF
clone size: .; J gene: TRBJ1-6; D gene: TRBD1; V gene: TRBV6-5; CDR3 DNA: TGTGCCAGCAGTTACAGGGGGCCTAATTCACCCCTCCACTTT; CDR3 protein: CASSYRGPNSPLHF
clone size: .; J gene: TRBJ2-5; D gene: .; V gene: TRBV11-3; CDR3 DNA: TGTGCCAGCAGCTTCTGGGGCTCCCAAGAGACCCAGTACTTC; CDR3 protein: CASSFWGSQETQYF
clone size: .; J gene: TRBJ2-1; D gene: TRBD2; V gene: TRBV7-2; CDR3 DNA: TGTGCCAGCAGCCCCGGCGGGAGGGCAAACAATGAGCAGTTCTTC; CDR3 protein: CASSPGGRANNEQFF
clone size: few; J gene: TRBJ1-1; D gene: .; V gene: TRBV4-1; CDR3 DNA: TGCGCCAGCAGCCAAGAAGGGGGACCGGCTTTCTTT; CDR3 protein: CASSQEGGPAFF
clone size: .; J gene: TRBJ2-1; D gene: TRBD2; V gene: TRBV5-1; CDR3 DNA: TGCGCCAGCAGCTTGGCCGTTCTAGCGGGGGTTAATGAGCAGTTCTTC; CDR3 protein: CASSLAVLAGVNEQFF
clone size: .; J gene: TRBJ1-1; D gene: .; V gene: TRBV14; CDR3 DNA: TGTGCCAGCAGCCAAGATGGCCCTAGCGCCAGGAGCGAAGCTTTCTTT; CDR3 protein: CASSQDGPSARSEAFF
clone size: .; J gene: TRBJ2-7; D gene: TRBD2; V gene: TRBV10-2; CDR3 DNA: TGCGCCAGCGGGCGGGGGGAGTACGAGCAGTACTTC; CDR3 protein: CASGRGEYEQYF
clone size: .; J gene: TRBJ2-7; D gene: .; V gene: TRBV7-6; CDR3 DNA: TGTGCCAGCAGCCTAGCGACAGGGTACTACGAGCAGTACTTC; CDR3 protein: CASSLATGYYEQYF
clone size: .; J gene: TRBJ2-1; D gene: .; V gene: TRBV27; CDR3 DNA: TGTGCCAGCAGTCCTCGGCAGGGTATCCACAATGAGCAGTTCTTC; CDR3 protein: CASSPRQGIHNEQFF
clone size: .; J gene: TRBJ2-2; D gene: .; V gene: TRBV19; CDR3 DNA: TGTGCCAGTAGAGAGGGCACCGGGGAGCTGTTTTTT; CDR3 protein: CASREGTGELFF